The clone carrying this T cell receptor beta chain was recorded many times. Time point meaning: healthy volunteer bleed at 2 weeks. Unfractionated whole blood served as the source for total RNA extraction. The entry originates in a study of human T cells and chemical hapten exposure. Each CDR3 protein is one row after TCRdb ran MiXCR on the RACE reads. The table shows around 130,000 distinct CDR3 sequences, with about 9.4% occurring only once. The V and J ends lost 1 base and 10 bases respectively, with 19 bases between them. CDR1 and CDR2 from the germline V gene are SGHTA and FQGNSA. This CDR3 comprises 15 residues.

The source material was whole blood. The receptor was isolated from a male donor in good health. Some clones in this sample may be carry-over from other donors' samples. The chain carries TRBV7-2 and TRBJ1-1, with TRBD1 as a possible D gene (5 bases). The CDR3 region has the DNA TGTGCCAGCAGCTTAGTTTCAGGCAGGGAGGCAGTAGCTTTCTTT. Translated, it gives CASSLVSGREAVAFF.